Below, 11 T cell receptor beta chains from the same sample are listed, as sequenced in a study of blood T cells in healthy people across ages (dated by TCRdb to the mid-2010s). Library method: 5' RACE. For sequencing, an Illumina HiSeq 2500 was employed. A second PCR of about 6 to 11 cycles was run with a J-beta primer mix and a sample-barcoded 5' primer. TCRdb applied fastp at Q25 and MiXCR to the public reads, then kept only in-frame beta chains. Rows matching on CDR3 protein sequence are summarized as one entry with the most common DNA and genes. This sample holds 850,000 to 1,100,000 distinct CDR3 sequences; roughly two fifths were observed only once. Around 13% of the sample is in the top ten clones. Sequencing input: blood. These receptors were collected from a young man in good health.

This clonotype showed up just a few times. The chain combines TRBV5-1 with TRBJ1-1; D remains ambiguous. CDR3 size: 19 residues. CDR1 and CDR2 from the germline V gene are SGHRS and YFSETQ. V gave up 0 bases and J gave up 0 bases, with 21 bases separating them. The CDR3 loop is CASSLARGTSSSLNTEAFF. The CDR3 nucleotides read TGCGCCAGCAGCTTGGCCCGGGGAACCAGTTCATCCCTGAACACTGAAGCTTTCTTT.

The chain employs TRBV12-3 or TRBV12-4 and TRBJ2-1, with TRBD2 identical over 12 bases. V lost 5 bases to trimming and J lost 4 bases; unmatched junction nucleotides: 15. This CDR3 spans 19 amino acids. The CDR3 nucleotides read TGTGCCAGCAGTCTGACTAGCGGGGGAGATCGTTTCCGTTACAATGAGCAGTTCTTC. Translated, it gives CASSLTSGGDRFRYNEQFF.

This chain connects TRBV6-1 to TRBJ2-1, with D unclear. The J call may be wrong; the DNA end is better matched by TRBJ2-7. The CDR3 has 14 amino acids. Germline V gene lookup returns CDR1 MNHNS and CDR2 SASEGT. CDR3: CASSETGVGNEQYF. CDR3 nucleotide sequence: TGTGCCAGCAGTGAAACTGGGGTAGGCAATGAGCAGTACTTC.

This chain connects TRBV7-2 to TRBJ2-2, with D perhaps given as TRBD1 or TRBD2 (6 bases each). In germline, CDR1 is SGHTA, CDR2 FQGNSA. This CDR3 is built from 16 residues. V dropped 1 base and J dropped 4 bases, with 13 bases sitting between them. This CDR3 reads CASSLERGRGTGELFF. Here the CDR3 DNA reads TGTGCCAGCAGCTTAGAACGGGGGCGCGGCACCGGGGAGCTGTTTTTT.

The chain combines TRBV12-3 or TRBV12-4 with TRBJ1-1; D might be TRBD1 (5 bases). This CDR3 contains 16 residues. Trimming removed 0 bases at V and 4 bases at J, with 15 bases between. The CDR3 DNA follows: TGTGCCAGCAGTTTAGCGGGGATTGGGGGAAGCACTGAAGCTTTCTTT. It is translated as CASSLAGIGGSTEAFF.

V gene TRBV20-1 combines with J gene TRBJ2-7; a possible D gene is TRBD1 (6 bases). This CDR3 has 14 amino acids. The germline V and J ends were trimmed by 3 bases and 1 base, with 13 bases remaining between them. CDR1 is DFQATT and CDR2 is SNEGSKA in the germline V gene (reference sequence). The CDR3 region is CSARSQDSSYEQYF. In DNA, the CDR3 is TGCAGTGCTAGGTCTCAGGACAGTTCCTACGAGCAGTACTTC.

The CDR3 reads CAWSVLDTYNEQFF. For the CDR3, the DNA is TGTGCCTGGAGTGTACTAGACACTTACAATGAGCAGTTCTTC. The chain has TRBV30 and TRBJ2-1; possibly TRBD2 for D (5 bases). Germline values: CDR1 GTSNPN, CDR2 SVGIG (reference sequence). The CDR3 runs 14 residues. Trimming pared 0 bases from V and 4 bases from J, leaving 10 bases between.

The genes are TRBV7-9 and TRBJ2-5; D possibly matches TRBD1 or TRBD2 (5 bases each). CDR1 SEHNR and CDR2 FQNEAQ come from the germline V gene (reference sequence). V was pared by 1 base and J by 11 bases, with 17 bases between. The CDR3 contains 14 residues. The CDR3 spells CASSLGDQDNEQYF. CDR3 nucleotide sequence: TGTGCCAGCAGCTTAGGGGACCAAGACAATGAGCAGTACTTC.

This clonotype was detected only a few times. This sequence joins TRBV4-1 and TRBJ2-5; tentatively, D is TRBD2 (5 bases). Germline CDR1 is MGHRA and CDR2 is YSYEKL. Trimming stripped 1 base from V and 4 bases from J, with 13 bases between. The CDR3 runs 15 residues. This CDR3 is CASSQGGGPTETQYF. For the CDR3, the DNA is TGCGCCAGCAGCCAAGGAGGAGGACCGACAGAGACCCAGTACTTC.

This rearrangement joins TRBV12-3 or TRBV12-4 to TRBJ2-3, with D possibly matching TRBD1 (6 bases). CDR3 length: 16 amino acids. V was clipped by 6 bases and J by 4 bases, with 20 bases between them. In nucleotides, the CDR3 is TGTGCCAGCAGCCTCTCAACAGGGACGGGCGCAGATACGCAGTATTTT. Its protein is CASSLSTGTGADTQYF.

The rearrangement uses TRBV12-3 or TRBV12-4 and TRBJ2-2; 10 bases fit TRBD2. CDR3 length: 15 amino acids. Trimming cost V 5 bases and J 7 bases; bases outside gene matches: 7. CDR3 loop: CASSPERGGLGELFF. The CDR3 DNA is TGTGCCAGCAGTCCGGAGCGGGGGGGCCTCGGGGAGCTGTTTTTT.